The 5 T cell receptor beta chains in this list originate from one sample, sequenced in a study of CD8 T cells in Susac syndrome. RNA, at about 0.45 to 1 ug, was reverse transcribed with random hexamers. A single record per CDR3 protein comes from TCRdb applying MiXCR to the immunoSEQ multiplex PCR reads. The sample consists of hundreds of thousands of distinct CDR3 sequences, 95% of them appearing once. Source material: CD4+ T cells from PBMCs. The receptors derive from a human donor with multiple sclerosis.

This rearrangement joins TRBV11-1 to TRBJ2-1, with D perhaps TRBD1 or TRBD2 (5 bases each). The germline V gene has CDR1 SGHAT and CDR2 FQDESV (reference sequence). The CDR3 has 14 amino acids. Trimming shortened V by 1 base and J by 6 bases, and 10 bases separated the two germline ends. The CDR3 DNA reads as TGTGCCAGCAGCTTAGGGGGACCATCCAATGAGCAGTTCTTC. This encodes CASSLGGPSNEQFF. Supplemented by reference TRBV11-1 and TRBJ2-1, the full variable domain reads EAEVAQSPRYKITEKSQAVAFWCDPISGHATLYWYRQILGQGPELLVQFQDESVVDDSQLPKDRFSAERLKGVDSTLKIQPAELGDSAMYLCASSLGGPSNEQFFGPGTRLTVL.

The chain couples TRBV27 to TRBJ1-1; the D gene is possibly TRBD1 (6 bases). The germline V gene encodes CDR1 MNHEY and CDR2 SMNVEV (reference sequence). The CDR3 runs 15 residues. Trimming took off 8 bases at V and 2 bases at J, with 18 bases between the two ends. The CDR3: CASADTKGGNTEAFF. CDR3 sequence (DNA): TGTGCCAGCGCGGACACGAAGGGGGGAAACACTGAAGCTTTCTTT.

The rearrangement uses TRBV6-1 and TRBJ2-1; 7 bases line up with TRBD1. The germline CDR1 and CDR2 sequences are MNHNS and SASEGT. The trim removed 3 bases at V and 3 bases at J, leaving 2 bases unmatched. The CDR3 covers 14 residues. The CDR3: CASSEDRIYNEQFF. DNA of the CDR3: TGTGCCAGCAGTGAGGACAGGATCTACAATGAGCAGTTCTTC.

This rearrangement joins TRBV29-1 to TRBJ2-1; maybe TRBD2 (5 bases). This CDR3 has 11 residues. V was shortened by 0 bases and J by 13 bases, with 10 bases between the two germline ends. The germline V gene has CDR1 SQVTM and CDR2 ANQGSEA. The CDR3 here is CSVEEGAGQFF. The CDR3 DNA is TGCAGCGTTGAAGAGGGAGCTGGTCAGTTCTTC.

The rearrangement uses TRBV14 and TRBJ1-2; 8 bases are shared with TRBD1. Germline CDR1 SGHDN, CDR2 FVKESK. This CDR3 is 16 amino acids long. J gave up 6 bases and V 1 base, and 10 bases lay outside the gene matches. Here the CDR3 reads CASSQGFWTGLNGYTF. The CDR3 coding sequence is TGTGCCAGCAGCCAAGGGTTTTGGACAGGGCTAAATGGCTACACCTTC. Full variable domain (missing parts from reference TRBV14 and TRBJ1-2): EAGVTQFPSHSVIEKGQTVTLRCDPISGHDNLYWYRRVMGKEIKFLLHFVKESKQDESGMPNNRFLAERTGGTYSTLKVQPAELEDSGVYFCASSQGFWTGLNGYTFGSGTRLTVV.